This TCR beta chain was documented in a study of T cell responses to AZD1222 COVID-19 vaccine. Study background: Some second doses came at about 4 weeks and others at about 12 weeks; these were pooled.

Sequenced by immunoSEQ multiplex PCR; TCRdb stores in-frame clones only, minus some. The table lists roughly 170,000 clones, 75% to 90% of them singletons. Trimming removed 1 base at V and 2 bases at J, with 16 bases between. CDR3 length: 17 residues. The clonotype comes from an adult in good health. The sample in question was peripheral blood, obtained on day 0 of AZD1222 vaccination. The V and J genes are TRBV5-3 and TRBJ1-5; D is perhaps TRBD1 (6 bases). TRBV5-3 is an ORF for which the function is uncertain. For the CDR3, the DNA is TGTGCCAGAAGCTTGAGGTGTCGGGGGGCTTGCAATCAGCCCCAGCATTTT. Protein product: CARSLRCRGACNQPQHF.